The rows below give T cell receptor beta chains drawn from one sample of a study of OX40 agonist ivuxolimab in advanced cancers. The table came from immunoSEQ multiplex PCR; TCRdb's copy has only in-frame clones and leaves some out. The table lists some 16,000 clones, about 86% of them singletons. The sequencing here drew on CD4+ or CD8+ T cells sorted from blood, taken in a trial of the OX40 agonist ivuxolimab. All receptors come from an adult with an advanced solid tumor such as melanoma, head and neck, liver or kidney cancer. Both conserved end residues are part of each CDR3. D genes are given only for firm matches. A row's size may be missing; if present it is once, few, many or a size class.

D: -; J: TRBJ2-5; V: TRBV9; size: -; DNA: TGTGCCAGCAGCGTAGGATCAAGCGGTAACAATCAAGAGACCCAGTACTTC; CDR3: CASSVGSSGNNQETQYF
D: -; J: TRBJ1-1; V: TRBV7-2; size: -; DNA: TGTGCCAGCAGCTCCTTAGGGGGGGCGCTGGGGACTGAAGCTTTCTTT; CDR3: CASSSLGGALGTEAFF
D: TRBD1; J: TRBJ2-7; V: TRBV11-3; size: -; DNA: TGTGCCAGCAGCCTTGGACAGGGGGGATCAGGGGAGCAGTACTTC; CDR3: CASSLGQGGSGEQYF
D: -; J: TRBJ2-5; V: TRBV7-8; size: -; DNA: TGTGCCAGCAGCCGCCTGGAGGGGCAAGAGACCCAGTACTTC; CDR3: CASSRLEGQETQYF
D: -; J: TRBJ2-1; V: TRBV28; size: -; DNA: TGTGCCAGCAGTTCTAGGTTGAGCTCCTACAATGAGCAGTTCTTC; CDR3: CASSSRLSSYNEQFF
D: TRBD1; J: TRBJ1-1; V: TRBV5-4; size: -; DNA: TGTGCCAGCAGCAAAACAGGGGGCGCCGAGGTGACTGAAGCTTTCTTT; CDR3: CASSKTGGAEVTEAFF
D: -; J: TRBJ2-7; V: TRBV15; size: once; DNA: TGTGCCACCAGCTCACGAGGAAGGGGTAACGAGCAGTACTTC; CDR3: CATSSRGRGNEQYF
D: -; J: TRBJ1-6; V: TRBV7-9; size: -; DNA: TGTGCCAGCAGCCGATCCCAGGCGATTGGTAATTCACCCCTCCACTTT; CDR3: CASSRSQAIGNSPLHF
D: -; J: TRBJ1-1; V: TRBV6-1; size: -; DNA: TGTGCCAGCAGCACCCCGGGGATGAACACTGAAGCTTTCTTT; CDR3: CASSTPGMNTEAFF
D: TRBD2; J: TRBJ2-1; V: TRBV6-1; size: -; DNA: TGTGCCAGCAGTGAGGGACTAGCGGAATACAATGAGCAGTTCTTC; CDR3: CASSEGLAEYNEQFF
D: -; J: TRBJ2-7; V: TRBV7-9; size: -; DNA: TGTGCCAGCAGCTTAGTTAACAGTCCCTACGAGCAGTACTTC; CDR3: CASSLVNSPYEQYF
D: -; J: TRBJ2-3; V: TRBV5-1; size: -; DNA: TGCGCCAGCAGCTTGCCGGCGGGAATAGATACGCAGTATTTT; CDR3: CASSLPAGIDTQYF
D: TRBD2; J: TRBJ2-7; V: TRBV28; size: -; DNA: TGTGCCAGCGGACTAGCGAGAGCCTACGAGCAGTACTTC; CDR3: CASGLARAYEQYF
D: -; J: TRBJ2-3; V: TRBV7-6; size: -; DNA: TGTGCCAGCAGCTCCCGAGGGACCGACACAGATACGCAGTATTTT; CDR3: CASSSRGTDTDTQYF
D: -; J: TRBJ2-3; V: TRBV19; size: -; DNA: TGTGCCAGTGGCCTAGGGGATACGCAGTATTTT; CDR3: CASGLGDTQYF
D: TRBD2; J: TRBJ2-1; V: TRBV14; size: -; DNA: TGTGCCAGCAGCTCAATTGGGACTAGCGGTTTTTACAATGAGCAGTTCTTC; CDR3: CASSSIGTSGFYNEQFF
D: -; J: TRBJ2-7; V: TRBV27; size: -; DNA: TGTGCCAGCAGTAGGTTCGGTACCTACGAGCAGTACTTC; CDR3: CASSRFGTYEQYF
D: -; J: TRBJ1-5; V: TRBV6-1; size: -; DNA: TGTGCCAGCGAGATAAGCAGGGTTCAGCCCCAGCATTTT; CDR3: CASEISRVQPQHF
D: TRBD1; J: TRBJ1-3; V: TRBV29-1; size: -; DNA: TGCAGCGGGATGGGACAGGGTTCTGGAAACACCATATATTTT; CDR3: CSGMGQGSGNTIYF
D: -; J: TRBJ1-2; V: TRBV6-6; size: -; DNA: TGTGCCAGCAGTTATGCAGGGGTCAACTATGGCTACACCTTC; CDR3: CASSYAGVNYGYTF
D: -; J: TRBJ2-3; V: TRBV18; size: -; DNA: TGTGCCAGCTCACCGACAGGCTGGGCAGATACGCAGTATTTT; CDR3: CASSPTGWADTQYF
D: -; J: TRBJ2-5; V: TRBV2; size: once; DNA: TGTGCCACCAGAGGCCACTTTGAGACCCAGTACTTC; CDR3: CATRGHFETQYF
D: -; J: TRBJ2-3; V: TRBV18; size: -; DNA: TGTGCCAGCTCACCCCGAGTTGCTAGCACAGATACGCAGTATTTT; CDR3: CASSPRVASTDTQYF
D: -; J: TRBJ1-2; V: TRBV2; size: few; DNA: TGTGCCAGCAGGGAGGGAGGACCCCTCTATGGCTACACCTTC; CDR3: CASREGGPLYGYTF